Each of the 24 T cell receptor beta chains below was sequenced from the same sample in a study of blood T cells in healthy people across ages. Primed by a sample-barcoded 5' primer and a J-beta primer mix, a second PCR proceeded for 7 to 11 cycles. From the 5' RACE reads, TCRdb called clonotypes with MiXCR, one entry per CDR3 protein. Of 700,000 to 800,000 distinct CDR3 sequences detected, approximately 39% appear once; the ten largest clones hold 20% to 25%. The sample comprised blood. The receptors come from a woman aged 60-70 years in good health.

The chain combines TRBV18 with TRBJ2-4; 14 nucleotides agree with TRBD2. The CDR3 covers 15 residues. The J segment lost 9 bases and the V segment lost 3 bases, leaving 4 bases of the junction unmatched. Germline V gene data show CDR1 as KGHSH and CDR2 as LQKENI. The CDR3 protein is CASSPGLAGEIIQYF. Written as DNA, the CDR3 is TGTGCCAGCTCACCGGGACTAGCGGGAGAAATCATTCAGTACTTC.

V is TRBV27 and J is TRBJ2-7; D call uncertain. V was clipped by 5 bases and J by 4 bases, with 15 bases between them. The CDR3 spans 14 residues. Germline-derived CDR1 and CDR2 are MNHEY and SMNVEV (reference sequence). CDR3 in amino acids: CASSRAEVGYEQYF. Written as DNA, the CDR3 is TGTGCCAGCAGTCGAGCCGAGGTCGGTTACGAGCAGTACTTC.

This clonotype was found many times. The chain combines TRBV29-1 with TRBJ2-5, with D possibly TRBD2 on 6 matching bases. The germline gives CDR1 SQVTM, CDR2 ANQGSEA. The CDR3 runs to 13 residues. V lost 6 bases and J 2 bases, leaving 13 bases between the germline ends. CDR3 residues: CSVADYKQETQYF. CDR3 nucleotides: TGCAGCGTCGCGGACTATAAACAAGAGACCCAGTACTTC. The full variable domain, in which reference TRBV29-1 and TRBJ2-5 provide the parts outside the CDR3, is SAVISQKPSRDICQRGTSLTIQCQVDSQVTMMFWYRQQPGQSLTLIATANQGSEATYESGFVIDKFPISRPNLTFSTLTVSNMSPEDSSIYLCSVADYKQETQYFGPGTRLLVL.

The rearrangement uses TRBV20-1 and TRBJ2-1; 10 bases line up with TRBD2. The trim removed 3 bases at V and 5 bases at J, leaving 7 bases unmatched. Germline values: CDR1 DFQATT, CDR2 SNEGSKA (reference sequence). CDR3 length equals 15 residues. The chain's CDR3 is CSARGPSGGNNEQFF. CDR3 DNA sequence: TGCAGTGCTAGGGGGCCTAGCGGGGGAAACAATGAGCAGTTCTTC.

The J gene is TRBJ2-7, the V gene TRBV24-1; D uncertain. The CDR3 sequence is 12 residues long. V gave up 4 bases and J gave up 5 bases, with 8 bases separating them. In germline, CDR1 is KGHDR, CDR2 SFDVKD. The CDR3 nucleotides are TGTGCCACCAGTGACCCACATGACGAGCAGTACTTC. Its protein product is CATSDPHDEQYF.

This chain links TRBV12-3 or TRBV12-4 with TRBJ1-2; D is perhaps TRBD1 (6 bases). The ends were cut back, 2 bases at V and 11 bases at J, with 12 bases in the middle. CDR3 length: 12 residues. The CDR3 DNA reads TGTGCCAGCAGTTTATTTGGGGGGCCTTACACCTTC. Translated: CASSLFGGPYTF.

This clonotype has a handful of counts. The chain employs TRBV11-2 and TRBJ2-6; TRBD2 is a possible D gene (7 bases). Trimming left V 5 bases short and J 4 bases short, with 12 bases between. The CDR3 is 15 residues long. Per germline, CDR1 SGHAT and CDR2 FQNNGV. The CDR3 protein is CASSKGGAGANVLTF. For the CDR3, the DNA is TGTGCCAGCAGCAAAGGGGGGGCAGGGGCCAACGTCCTGACTTTC.

About this clonotype: This clone may be a read error of a much larger clone one base away. The V and J genes are TRBV12-3 or TRBV12-4 and TRBJ2-5, with a possible D match to TRBD2 (5 bases). The CDR3 contains 13 residues. CDR3 region: CATGLGWQGTQYF. The DNA for the CDR3 is TGTGCCACGGGATTAGGATGGCAAGGGACCCAGTACTTC.

This clonotype occurred a few times. The gene calls are TRBV28 and TRBJ2-5; 8 nucleotides line up with TRBD2. V shed 3 bases, J shed 2 bases, and the junction held 2 bases outside the gene matches. Looked up from germline, CDR1 is MDHEN and CDR2 is SYDVKM. This CDR3 is built from 14 residues. The CDR3 loop reads CASSFSGRQETQYF. The CDR3 DNA sequence: TGTGCCAGCAGTTTCAGCGGGAGACAAGAGACCCAGTACTTC.

This clonotype was counted once. The chain has TRBV28 and TRBJ2-7; unclear D gene. With 10 bases removed from V and 2 bases from J, the gap between germline ends came to 15 bases. The CDR3 length is 13 residues. The germline CDR1 and CDR2 sequences are MDHEN and SYDVKM. In DNA, the CDR3 is TGTGCCACCACCTCCCGGGCTCCCTACGAGCAGTACTTC. Encoded protein: CATTSRAPYEQYF. The entire variable domain, with the rest obtained from reference TRBV28 and TRBJ2-7, is as follows: DVKVTQSSRYLVKRTGEKVFLECVQDMDHENMFWYRQDPGLGLRLIYFSYDVKMKEKGDIPEGYSVSREKKERFSLILESASTNQTSMYLCATTSRAPYEQYFGPGTRLTVT.

There are a few counts of this clonotype. The V call is TRBV14, the J call TRBJ1-1, with D hard to call. Trimming took 5 bases from V and 1 from J, leaving 5 bases between them. The CDR3 runs to 12 residues. CDR1 is SGHDN, CDR2 FVKESK, per germline. CDR3 region: CASSVPNTEAFF. The CDR3 DNA reads as TGTGCCAGCAGCGTACCGAACACTGAAGCTTTCTTT.

This chain uses TRBV20-1 with TRBJ1-4, with D possibly TRBD1 on 5 matching bases. The V gene's germline CDR1 is DFQATT and CDR2 SNEGSKA (reference sequence). The CDR3 loop spans 13 amino acids. Trimming stripped 6 bases from V and 8 bases from J, with 16 bases between. The CDR3 nucleotides read TGCAGTGCCATAGGCAGGGCGAGAGAAAAACTGTTTTTT. Encoded protein: CSAIGRAREKLFF.

V and J are TRBV2 and TRBJ1-1, with D possibly matching TRBD1 (6 bases). Trimming left V 2 bases short and J 6 bases short, with 13 bases between. This CDR3 contains 14 residues. Germline values: CDR1 SNHLY, CDR2 FYNNEI. CDR3 amino acids: CASSERGAYAEAFF. CDR3 DNA sequence: TGTGCCAGCAGTGAACGGGGGGCTTACGCTGAAGCTTTCTTT.

This sequence joins TRBV6-2 or TRBV6-3 and TRBJ2-1, with 10 positions matching TRBD2. Unmatched junction bases numbered 9, after V lost 7 bases and J lost 12 bases. The CDR3 loop spans 13 amino acids. Germline assignment: CDR1 MNHEY and CDR2 SVGEGT. The CDR3: CASKTSGKDGQFF. The CDR3 DNA follows: TGTGCCAGCAAAACTAGCGGGAAAGATGGGCAGTTCTTC.

This clonotype was seen more than once but under ten times. The CDR3 bases are TGTGCCAGCAGCCAAGATCGGGCAAACACTGAAGCTTTCTTT. Translation gives CASSQDRANTEAFF. The J gene is TRBJ1-1, the V gene TRBV4-2; D remains ambiguous. Deletions cut 0 bases from V and 2 bases from J, with 7 bases between. Per the germline V gene, CDR1 is LGHNA and CDR2 is YNFKEQ. The CDR3 covers 14 residues.

The chain couples TRBV9 to TRBJ2-7; D possibly matches TRBD1 or TRBD2 (5 bases each). This CDR3 is built from 19 residues. Trimming removed 0 bases at V and 0 bases at J, with 22 bases between. Germline V lookup: CDR1 SGDLS, CDR2 YYNGEE. CDR3 sequence (DNA): TGTGCCAGCAGCGTAGTGTGGGTTTTTGGGACGCAGAACTCCTACGAGCAGTACTTC. It translates to CASSVVWVFGTQNSYEQYF.

Only a few counts were recorded for this clonotype. V and J are TRBV20-1 and TRBJ2-5, with TRBD2 as a possible D gene (5 bases). From germline, CDR1 is DFQATT and CDR2 SNEGSKA (reference sequence). The CDR3 runs to 12 residues. Trimming took off 5 bases at V and 5 bases at J, with 12 bases between the two ends. The DNA of the CDR3 is TGCAGTGCTGCGACTCCGGGGGAGACCCAGTACTTC. The encoded protein is CSAATPGETQYF.

This clonotype was counted only a few times. The chain links TRBV9 to TRBJ2-5; D is possibly TRBD2 (6 bases). The germline gives CDR1 SGDLS, CDR2 YYNGEE. Trimming pared 3 bases from V and 0 bases from J, leaving 9 bases between. The CDR3 spans 14 residues. As DNA, the CDR3 is TGTGCCAGCAGCGCGCGGGACTACCAAGAGACCCAGTACTTC. It encodes CASSARDYQETQYF.

This clonotype was counted a few times. The chain uses TRBV7-9 and TRBJ1-1; possible D gene TRBD1, 6 bases. V shed 5 bases and J shed 10 bases, with 14 bases lying between them. CDR1 is SEHNR, CDR2 FQNEAQ, per germline (reference sequence). The CDR3 length is 12 residues. CDR3 sequence reads: CASSKEQGRAFF. The CDR3 coding sequence is TGTGCCAGCAGCAAAGAGCAGGGGCGAGCTTTCTTT.

The rearrangement uses TRBV2 and TRBJ2-1, with 8 nucleotides matching TRBD1. This CDR3 comprises 15 residues. Germline V CDR1 and CDR2: SNHLY, FYNNEI. J was trimmed by 4 bases and V by 3 bases; bases with no gene match: 5. The DNA of the CDR3 is TGTGCCAGCAGTGAGGCCGGGACAGGTTACAATGAGCAGTTCTTC. It is translated as CASSEAGTGYNEQFF.

V gene TRBV20-1 combines with J gene TRBJ2-1; TRBD2 might be the D (5 bases). Germline V gives CDR1 DFQATT, CDR2 SNEGSKA (reference sequence). V lost 3 bases and J 13 bases, leaving 22 bases between the germline ends. This CDR3 has 14 amino acids. As DNA, the CDR3 is TGCAGTGCTAGTCCCTCTAGCAGCCAAGAGACCCAGTTCTTC. This gives the protein CSASPSSSQETQFF.

With respect to this clonotype: Germline is not matched at one junction end, which may reflect a read error. The genes are TRBV7-3 and TRBJ2-6; the D gene could be TRBD1 or TRBD2 (5 bases each). The CDR3 is 16 residues long. Germline V gene sequence: CDR1 SGHTA, CDR2 FQGTGA. The CDR3 sequence: CAGSPSRDRGANVLTF. The CDR3 nucleotides are TGTGCCGGCAGCCCAAGCCGGGACCGAGGGGCCAACGTCCTGACTTTC. The full variable domain, its missing parts supplied by reference TRBV7-3 and TRBJ2-6, is GAGVSQTPSNKVTEKGKYVELRCDPISGHTALYWYRQSLGQGPEFLIYFQGTGAADDSGLPNDRFFAVRPEGSVSTLKIQRTERGDSAVYLCAGSPSRDRGANVLTFGAGSRLTVL.

This clonotype was seen only a few times. The chain carries TRBV11-2 and TRBJ2-7; D is ambiguous. This CDR3 has 15 amino acids. Trimming cost V 5 bases and J 3 bases, with 17 bases left between them. The germline V gene encodes CDR1 SGHAT and CDR2 FQNNGV. Here the CDR3 reads CASSPTDFSFYEQYF. CDR3 coding DNA: TGTGCCAGCAGCCCGACGGATTTTTCATTCTACGAGCAGTACTTC.

The CDR3 loop is CSARVAGTGNYEQYF. The CDR3 DNA follows: TGCAGTGCTAGAGTGGCCGGGACTGGCAACTACGAGCAGTACTTC. The rearrangement links TRBV20-1 to TRBJ2-7; D possibly corresponds to TRBD2 (6 bases). CDR1 DFQATT and CDR2 SNEGSKA come from the germline V gene (reference sequence). The V end was cut by 1 base, the J end by 3 bases, with 16 bases between. The CDR3 loop spans 15 amino acids.